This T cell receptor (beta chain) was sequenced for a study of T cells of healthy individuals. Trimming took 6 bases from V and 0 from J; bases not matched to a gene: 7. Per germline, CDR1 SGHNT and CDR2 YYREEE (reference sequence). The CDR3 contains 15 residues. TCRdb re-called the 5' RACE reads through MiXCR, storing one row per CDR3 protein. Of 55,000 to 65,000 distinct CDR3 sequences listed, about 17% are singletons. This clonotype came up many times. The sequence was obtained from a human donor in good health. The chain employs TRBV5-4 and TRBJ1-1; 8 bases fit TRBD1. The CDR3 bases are TGTGCCAGCATACCACAGGGGGGGATGAACACTGAAGCTTTCTTT. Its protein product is CASIPQGGMNTEAFF.